A selection of T cell receptor beta chains follows, all from one sample in a study of molecular identifiers for immune sequencing clone quantification. TCRdb passed the PCR reads through MiXCR, listing each CDR3 protein once. The repertoire has some 580,000 distinct CDR3 sequences, about 25% of them found once; the top ten carry about 0.78%. The sample was naive CD8+ T cells from blood, with Jurkat cell RNA spiked in. The receptors were sampled from a human donor in good health. Some libraries in this study had Jurkat cell RNA spiked in. Both conserved end residues are part of each CDR3. The D gene is left open where the match is weak. Not every row has a clone size; where given, it reads once, few, many or a size class.

few TRBJ1-1 TRBV28 . TGTGCCAGCAGTTTGGTCGGGCCCTCTGAAGCTTTCTTT CASSLVGPSEAFF
. TRBJ1-1 TRBV7-9 . TGTGCCAGCAGCTTATCTTGGGGCGCTGAAGCTTTCTTT CASSLSWGAEAFF
. TRBJ1-4 TRBV3-2 . TGTGCCAGCAGCCAAGGTCGGGACAGGGATGAAAAACTGTTTTTT CASSQGRDRDEKLFF
many TRBJ2-2 TRBV7-9 . TGTGCCAGCCCACCGGAGGACAGGAACACCGGGGAGCTGTTTTTT CASPPEDRNTGELFF
many TRBJ2-5 TRBV12-3/TRBV12-4 TRBD1 TGTGCCAGCAGCAGGGGACAGGGAAGTATCCAAGAGACCCAGTACTTC CASSRGQGSIQETQYF
many TRBJ1-1 TRBV28 . TGTGCCAGCACGTACTACGGACAGTATCCTGAAGCTTTCTTT CASTYYGQYPEAFF
many TRBJ2-4 TRBV5-1 . TGCGCCAGCAGCCCGGGGGGCAGGGAATTAGCCAAAAACATTCAGTACTTC CASSPGGRELAKNIQYF
many TRBJ2-1 TRBV11-2 . TGTGCCAGCAGCTTATATCGGCAGATTAGCTCCTACAATGAGCAGTTCTTC CASSLYRQISSYNEQFF
many TRBJ1-1 TRBV20-1 . TGCAGTGCTAGATTGGGAGGTAAGACTGAAGCTTTCTTT CSARLGGKTEAFF
many TRBJ2-3 TRBV29-1 . TGCAGCGTAGAAAAGCGGCGGGACGGGACAGATACGCAGTATTTT CSVEKRRDGTDTQYF
. TRBJ2-1 TRBV20-1 . TGCAGTGCTAGAGATGGGGGTTACGATGAGCAGTTCTTC CSARDGGYDEQFF
few TRBJ2-7 TRBV14 . TGTGCCAGCAGCGAGGACCACGTTTACTCCTACGAGCAGTACTTC CASSEDHVYSYEQYF
many TRBJ2-3 TRBV29-1 . TGCAGCGTTGATCAGCTCACAGATACGCAGTATTTT CSVDQLTDTQYF
. TRBJ2-1 TRBV2 TRBD2 TGTGCCAGCAGTGGGGGGACTAGCGAGGGTTACAATGAGCAGTTCTTC CASSGGTSEGYNEQFF
many TRBJ1-1 TRBV6-2/TRBV6-3 . TGTGCCGTGGCTCATGGGTTGAACACTGAAGCTTTCTTT CAVAHGLNTEAFF
few TRBJ2-5 TRBV28 . TGTGCCAGCAGTTTATACCCGGGTAGCCCAGAGACCCAGTACTTC CASSLYPGSPETQYF